The 22 T cell receptor beta chains below all came from one sample that was sequenced in a study of T cell responses to AZD1222 COVID-19 vaccine (dated by TCRdb to about 2021). The receptor library was made with the immunoSEQ multiplex PCR assay. TCRdb stores this immuneACCESS table with in-frame sequences only. Part of the clones is absent; in the studies checked, under half of the shortfall reflects unresolved V genes, and no reason is known for the rest. Counted in this sample were 150,000 to 190,000 clones; about nine tenths of them appeared once. The leading ten clones occupy 1.8% of the sample. Per the publication, the time point label means: baseline before first vaccination. This sample comprised peripheral blood, obtained on day 0 of AZD1222 vaccination. The receptor source for this set is an adult in good health.

The chain couples TRBV9 to TRBJ2-5, with D possibly being TRBD1 or TRBD2 (5 bases each). Germline V gene sequence: CDR1 SGDLS, CDR2 YYNGEE. The CDR3 is made up of 13 amino acids. V was shortened by 2 bases and J by 5 bases, with 10 bases between the two germline ends. Here the CDR3 reads CASSVGDRETQYF. CDR3 in DNA: TGTGCCAGCAGCGTGGGGGATCGGGAGACCCAGTACTTC.

The V and J genes are TRBV5-8 and TRBJ1-1, with unresolved D. V lost 2 bases and J lost 0, with 11 bases in between. This CDR3 contains 15 residues. Germline CDR1 reads SGHTS; CDR2 reads YDEGEE. This chain's CDR3 is CASSFWRALNTEAFF. CDR3 sequence (DNA): TGTGCCAGCAGCTTTTGGAGGGCCCTGAACACTGAAGCTTTCTTT.

This chain links TRBV7-9 with TRBJ1-1; no definite D call. The CDR3 loop spans 14 amino acids. V gave up 3 bases and J gave up 4 bases, with 12 bases separating them. Germline V gives CDR1 SEHNR, CDR2 FQNEAQ (reference sequence). For the CDR3, the DNA is TGTGCCAGCAGCTTTTTGGAAGGAGGCACTGAAGCTTTCTTT. It is translated as CASSFLEGGTEAFF.

With regard to this clone: An end of the junction does not agree with germline; a read error may underlie this. This chain links TRBV9 with TRBJ1-2, with 7 bases identical to TRBD1. From germline, CDR1 is SGDLS and CDR2 YYNGEE. The CDR3 is made up of 14 amino acids. In nucleotides, the CDR3 is TGTGCCAGCAGTGTAGCAACAGGGGTAAATGGCTACACCTTC. It specifies CASSVATGVNGYTF.

The V gene is TRBV29-1, the J gene TRBJ1-2, with D maybe TRBD1 (5 bases). The CDR3 totals 13 residues. V was pared by 8 bases and J by 6 bases, with 19 bases between. CDR1 and CDR2 (germline): SQVTM, ANQGSEA. As DNA, the CDR3 is TGCAGCACCCGGGGCCCCAGGACCGATGGCTACACCTTC. Amino acid sequence: CSTRGPRTDGYTF.

This rearrangement joins TRBV29-1 to TRBJ2-1; D unresolved. The germline CDR1 and CDR2 sequences are SQVTM and ANQGSEA. CDR3 length: 11 residues. Trimming took 3 bases from V and 7 from J, leaving 7 bases between them. This CDR3 is CSVEIGNEQFF. The CDR3, as DNA: TGCAGCGTTGAGATCGGAAATGAGCAGTTCTTC.

The chain employs TRBV15 and TRBJ1-2; D is perhaps TRBD1 (6 bases). V dropped 0 bases and J dropped 6 bases, with 20 bases sitting between them. Per germline, CDR1 LNHNV and CDR2 YYDKDF (reference sequence). This CDR3 comprises 17 residues. The CDR3 DNA is TGTGCCACCAGCAGAGATCGCATAATGGGGGCTTCCGATGGCTACACCTTC. This codes for CATSRDRIMGASDGYTF.

The chain recombines TRBV28 with TRBJ2-1; 9 positions match TRBD1. The CDR3 sequence is 15 residues long. Germline V lookup: CDR1 MDHEN, CDR2 SYDVKM. Trimming at V came to 5 bases and at J to 6 bases, leaving 8 bases not matched to a gene. CDR3 nucleotide sequence: TGTGCCAGCAGTGGGGGGACAGGGTTTTCCAATGAGCAGTTCTTC. Its protein product is CASSGGTGFSNEQFF.

The J gene is TRBJ1-5, the V gene TRBV27, with D possibly TRBD1 on 5 matching bases. This CDR3 is built from 14 residues. Germline V CDR1 and CDR2: MNHEY, SMNVEV (reference sequence). The V and J ends lost 6 bases and 1 base respectively, with 10 bases between them. The DNA for the CDR3 is TGTGCCAGCAGATTAGGGGAGAGCAATCAGCCCCAGCATTTT. Encoded protein: CASRLGESNQPQHF.

J is TRBJ2-1 and V is TRBV7-9; no reliable D call. Trimming took 1 base from V and 6 from J, leaving 7 bases between them. CDR3 size: 13 residues. Looked up from germline, CDR1 is SEHNR and CDR2 is FQNEAQ (reference sequence). CDR3 sequence: CASSLGALNEQFF. CDR3 DNA: TGTGCCAGCAGCTTAGGAGCCCTCAATGAGCAGTTCTTC.

In DNA, the CDR3 is TGCAGCGTTGTGTCCCGCCGGGATGAAAAACTGTTTTTT. Translation gives CSVVSRRDEKLFF. The chain couples TRBV29-1 to TRBJ1-4; D unresolved. The CDR3 loop spans 13 amino acids. V shed 4 bases and J shed 6 bases, with 12 bases lying between them. The germline V gene encodes CDR1 SQVTM and CDR2 ANQGSEA. The full variable domain, its missing parts supplied by reference TRBV29-1 and TRBJ1-4, is SAVISQKPSRDICQRGTSLTIQCQVDSQVTMMFWYRQQPGQSLTLIATANQGSEATYESGFVIDKFPISRPNLTFSTLTVSNMSPEDSSIYLCSVVSRRDEKLFFGSGTQLSVL.

The chain combines TRBV7-8 with TRBJ1-5; the D is unclear. The CDR3 totals 18 residues. Trimming removed 1 base from V and 3 bases from J, with 19 bases in between. CDR1 SGHVS and CDR2 FQNEAQ come from the germline V gene. The DNA of the CDR3 is TGTGCCAGCAGCTTAGGTCTTACGGTCAGAAAACCCAATCAGCCCCAGCATTTT. Translated: CASSLGLTVRKPNQPQHF. Combining the CDR3 with reference TRBV7-8 and TRBJ1-5 gives the whole variable domain GAGVSQSPRYKVAKRGQDVALRCDPISGHVSLFWYQQALGQGPEFLTYFQNEAQLDKSGLPSDRFFAERPEGSVSTLKIQRTQQEDSAVYLCASSLGLTVRKPNQPQHFGDGTRLSIL.

V and J are TRBV19 and TRBJ2-7; D is perhaps TRBD1 or TRBD2 (6 bases each). Germline V gene sequence: CDR1 LNHDA, CDR2 SQIVND (reference sequence). There are 13 residues in the CDR3. Trimming removed 5 bases from V and 2 bases from J, with 10 bases in between. The CDR3 coding sequence is TGTGCCAGTAGTGCCGGGGGCCCCTACGAGCAGTACTTC. Amino acids: CASSAGGPYEQYF. Full variable domain (missing parts from reference TRBV19 and TRBJ2-7): DGGITQSPKYLFRKEGQNVTLSCEQNLNHDAMYWYRQDPGQGLRLIYYSQIVNDFQKGDIAEGYSVSREKKESFPLTVTSAQKNPTAFYLCASSAGGPYEQYFGPGTRLTVT.

The chain combines TRBV10-3 with TRBJ1-6; D gene ambiguous. Trimming stripped 5 bases from V and 7 bases from J, with 9 bases between. The CDR3 is made up of 13 amino acids. Germline V gene data show CDR1 as ENHRY and CDR2 as SYGVKD. Written as DNA, the CDR3 is TGTGCCATCAGTCAAGCGGAGAATTCACCCCTCCACTTT. Translating gives CAISQAENSPLHF.

V and J are TRBV19 and TRBJ2-1; D is possibly TRBD2 (6 bases). The germline CDR1 and CDR2 sequences are LNHDA and SQIVND (reference sequence). This CDR3 spans 13 amino acids. Between the trimmed V and J ends, which lost 3 bases and 5 bases, there was a span of 8 bases. The CDR3: CASSIRLDNEQFF. The CDR3 coding sequence is TGTGCCAGTAGTATCCGACTAGACAATGAGCAGTTCTTC.

The chain couples TRBV1 to TRBJ2-7; the DNA was not used to check the table's D call, TRBD2. TRBV1 is flagged as a pseudogene. This CDR3 contains 14 residues. CDR3 coding DNA: TGCACCAGCAGCCAAGTCGGGGAGTCCTACGAGCAGTACTTC. It specifies CTSSQVGESYEQYF.

CDR3 loop: CASSLGAGVNEQYF. DNA of the CDR3: TGCGCCAGCAGCTTGGGGGCGGGAGTGAACGAGCAGTACTTC. The chain is built from TRBV5-1 and TRBJ2-7, with 7 bases identical to TRBD2. Trimming at V came to 0 bases and at J to 5 bases, leaving 5 bases not matched to a gene. Per the germline V gene, CDR1 is SGHRS and CDR2 is YFSETQ. This CDR3 contains 14 residues.

The CDR3 sequence: CASSESTGGTDTQYF. CDR3 sequence (DNA): TGTGCCAGCAGTGAATCCACAGGGGGCACAGATACGCAGTATTTT. The chain is built from TRBV6-1 and TRBJ2-3, with TRBD1 matching 7 bases. From germline, CDR1 is MNHNS and CDR2 SASEGT. The CDR3 loop spans 15 amino acids. Trimming took 2 bases from V and 1 from J; bases not matched to a gene: 3.

This chain joins TRBV4-1 and TRBJ1-3; D is undetermined. The ends were cut back, 2 bases at V and 0 bases at J, with 14 bases in the middle. CDR3 size: 17 residues. Germline V gene lookup returns CDR1 MGHRA and CDR2 YSYEKL. The CDR3 DNA follows: TGCGCCAGCAGCCAAATCGGTCGGACCATCTCTGGAAACACCATATATTTT. It translates to CASSQIGRTISGNTIYF.

This chain connects TRBV18 to TRBJ1-1; D is ambiguous. The germline CDR1 and CDR2 sequences are KGHSH and LQKENI. Trimming shortened V by 3 bases and J by 7 bases, and 9 bases separated the two germline ends. This CDR3 has 12 residues. CDR3 DNA sequence: TGTGCCAGCTCACCGTCAGGAGGTGAAGCTTTCTTT. It translates to CASSPSGGEAFF.

The CDR3 is CASSLVEQGHEQYF. Here the CDR3 DNA reads TGTGCCAGCAGCTTAGTCGAACAGGGCCACGAGCAGTACTTC. This sequence joins TRBV11-2 and TRBJ2-7, with TRBD1 as a possible D gene (6 bases). V lost 1 base to trimming and J lost 5 bases, with 12 bases between them. From germline, CDR1 is SGHAT and CDR2 FQNNGV. The CDR3 runs 14 residues.

This clone has more than one count but fewer than ten. The V gene is TRBV11-2, the J gene TRBJ2-2; unclear D gene. Between the trimmed V and J ends, which lost 5 bases and 0 bases, there was a span of 13 bases. The CDR3 is 16 residues long. Germline V gives CDR1 SGHAT, CDR2 FQNNGV. The CDR3 coding sequence is TGTGCCAGCAGCCATTTTCTGGATACGAACACCGGGGAGCTGTTTTTT. Its translation: CASSHFLDTNTGELFF. The whole variable domain, filled in from reference TRBV11-2 and TRBJ2-2, reads EAGVAQSPRYKIIEKRQSVAFWCNPISGHATLYWYQQILGQGPKLLIQFQNNGVVDDSQLPKDRFSAERLKGVDSTLKIQPAKLEDSAVYLCASSHFLDTNTGELFFGEGSRLTVL.